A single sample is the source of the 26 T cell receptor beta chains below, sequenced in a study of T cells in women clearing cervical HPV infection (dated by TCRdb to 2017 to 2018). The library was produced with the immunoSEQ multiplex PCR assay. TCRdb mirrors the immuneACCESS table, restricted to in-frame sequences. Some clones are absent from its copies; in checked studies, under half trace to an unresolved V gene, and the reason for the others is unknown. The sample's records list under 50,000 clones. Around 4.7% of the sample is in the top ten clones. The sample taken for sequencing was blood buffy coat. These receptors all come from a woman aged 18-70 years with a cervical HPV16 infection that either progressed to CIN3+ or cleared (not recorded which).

The CDR3 loop reads CASSLRLAGGSSYNEQFF. Incomplete CDR3 DNA: TGCGCCAGCAGCTTGAGGCTAGCGGGGGGGAGCTCCTACAATGAG. The chain employs TRBV5-1 and TRBJ2-1, with 12 bases fitting TRBD2. The CDR3 is cut off 3 residues early in the read; its end comes from the germline J gene. Trimming took 1 base from V and 0 from J; bases not matched to a gene: 5. Per the germline V gene, CDR1 is SGHRS and CDR2 is YFSETQ. CDR3 length: 18 amino acids.

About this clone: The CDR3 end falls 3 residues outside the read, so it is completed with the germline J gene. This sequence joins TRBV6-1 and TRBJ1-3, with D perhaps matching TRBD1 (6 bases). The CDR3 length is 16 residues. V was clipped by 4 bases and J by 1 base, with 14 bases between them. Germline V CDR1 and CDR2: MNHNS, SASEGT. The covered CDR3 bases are TGTGCCAGCAGTGGGCAGGGGATCCAATCTGGAAACACC. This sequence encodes CASSGQGIQSGNT. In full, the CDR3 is CASSGQGIQSGNTIYF.

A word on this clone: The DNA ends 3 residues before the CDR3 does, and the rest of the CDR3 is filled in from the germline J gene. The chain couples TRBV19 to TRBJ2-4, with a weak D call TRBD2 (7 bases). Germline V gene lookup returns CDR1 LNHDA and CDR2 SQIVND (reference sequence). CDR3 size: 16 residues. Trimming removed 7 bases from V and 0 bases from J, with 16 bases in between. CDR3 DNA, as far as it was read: TGTGCCAGTACCAGCAATAGGGGGGGAGCCAAAAACATT. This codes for CASTSNRGGAKNI. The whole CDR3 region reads CASTSNRGGAKNIQYF. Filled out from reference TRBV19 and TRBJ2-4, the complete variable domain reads DGGITQSPKYLFRKEGQNVTLSCEQNLNHDAMYWYRQDPGQGLRLIYYSQIVNDFQKGDIAEGYSVSREKKESFPLTVTSAQKNPTAFYLCASTSNRGGAKNIQYFGAGTRLSVL.

Incomplete CDR3 DNA: TGTGCCAGCAGCTTATCTAGACTAGCGGGGACCACAGATACG. Translated, it gives CASSLSRLAGTTDT. The complete CDR3 reads CASSLSRLAGTTDTQYF. This chain uses TRBV7-8 with TRBJ2-3; TRBD2 agrees at 11 bases. The read ends 3 residues early relative to the CDR3; the germline J gene fills the gap. With V trimmed by 2 bases and J by 2 bases, 6 bases remained unmatched. The CDR3 is 17 amino acids. The V gene's germline CDR1 is SGHVS and CDR2 FQNEAQ. Complete variable domain (other parts from reference TRBV7-8 and TRBJ2-3): GAGVSQSPRYKVAKRGQDVALRCDPISGHVSLFWYQQALGQGPEFLTYFQNEAQLDKSGLPSDRFFAERPEGSVSTLKIQRTQQEDSAVYLCASSLSRLAGTTDTQYFGPGTRLTVL.

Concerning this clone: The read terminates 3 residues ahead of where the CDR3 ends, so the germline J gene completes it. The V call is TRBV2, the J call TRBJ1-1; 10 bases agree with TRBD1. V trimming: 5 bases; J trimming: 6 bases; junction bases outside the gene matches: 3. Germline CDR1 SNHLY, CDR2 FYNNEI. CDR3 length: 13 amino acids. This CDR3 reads CASSHGQGAEAFF. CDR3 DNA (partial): TGTGCCAGCAGTCACGGACAGGGGGCTGAA.

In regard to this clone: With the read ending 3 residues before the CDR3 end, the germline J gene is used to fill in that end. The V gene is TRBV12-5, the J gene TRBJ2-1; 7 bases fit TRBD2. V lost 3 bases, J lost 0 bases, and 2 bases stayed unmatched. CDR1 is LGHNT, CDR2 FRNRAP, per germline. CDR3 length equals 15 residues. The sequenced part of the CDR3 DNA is TGTGCTAGTGGTTTCGGGGGGAGCTCCTACAATGAG. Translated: CASGFGGSSYNE. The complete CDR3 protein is CASGFGGSSYNEQFF.

The covered CDR3 bases are TGCAGTGGGGGCGGGGGGGCCGTAGAGACC. It translates to CSGGGGAVET. The whole CDR3 sequence is CSGGGGAVETQYF. The rearrangement joins TRBV20-1 to TRBJ2-5, with 9 bases identical to TRBD2. The observed sequence ends 3 residues before the CDR3 terminus, with the missing tail filled in from the germline J gene. Germline V CDR1 and CDR2: DFQATT, SNEGSKA (reference sequence). The CDR3 contains 13 residues. J gave up 4 bases and V 7 bases, and 7 bases lay outside the gene matches.

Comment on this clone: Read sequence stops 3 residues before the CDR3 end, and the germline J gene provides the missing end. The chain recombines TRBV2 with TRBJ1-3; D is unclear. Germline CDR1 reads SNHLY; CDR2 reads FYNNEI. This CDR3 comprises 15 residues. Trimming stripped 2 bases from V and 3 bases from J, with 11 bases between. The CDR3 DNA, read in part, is TGTGCCAGCAGTGAACTACGTACCGATGGAAACACC. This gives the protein CASSELRTDGNT. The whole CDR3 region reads CASSELRTDGNTIYF.

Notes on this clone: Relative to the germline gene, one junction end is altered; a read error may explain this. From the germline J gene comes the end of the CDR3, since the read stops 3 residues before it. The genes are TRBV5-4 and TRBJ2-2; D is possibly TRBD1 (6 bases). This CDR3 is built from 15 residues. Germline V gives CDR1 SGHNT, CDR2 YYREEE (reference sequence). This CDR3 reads CASSLDRRNAGELFF. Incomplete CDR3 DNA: TGTGCCAGCAGCTTAGACAGGAGGAACGCCGGGGAG.

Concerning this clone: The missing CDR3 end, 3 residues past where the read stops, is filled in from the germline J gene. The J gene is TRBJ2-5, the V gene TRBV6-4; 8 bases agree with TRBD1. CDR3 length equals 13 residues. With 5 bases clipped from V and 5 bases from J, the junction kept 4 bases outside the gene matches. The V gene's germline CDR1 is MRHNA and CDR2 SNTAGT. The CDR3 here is CASSFDRGETQYF. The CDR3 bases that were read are TGTGCCAGCAGTTTCGACAGGGGTGAGACC.

The covered CDR3 bases are TGTGCCAGCTCACCGGGCGGGGGGGCATATGAG. This gives the protein CASSPGGGAYE. From start to end, the CDR3 is CASSPGGGAYEQFF. The gene calls are TRBV19 and TRBJ2-1; TRBD2 aligns across 9 bases. Sequencing ends 3 residues short of the CDR3 end; the germline J gene provides the rest. V shed 9 bases and J 8 bases; nucleotides not matched to a gene: 11. The CDR3 is 14 residues long. Germline lookup yields CDR1 LNHDA and CDR2 SQIVND (reference sequence).

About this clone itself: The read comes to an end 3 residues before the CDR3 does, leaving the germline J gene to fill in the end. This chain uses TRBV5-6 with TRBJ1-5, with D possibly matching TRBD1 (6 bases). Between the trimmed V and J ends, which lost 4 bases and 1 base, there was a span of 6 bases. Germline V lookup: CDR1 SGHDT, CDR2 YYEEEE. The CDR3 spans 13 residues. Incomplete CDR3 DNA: TGTGCCAGCAGCACAGGGAGCAATCAGCCC. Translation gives CASSTGSNQP. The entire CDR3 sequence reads CASSTGSNQPQHF.

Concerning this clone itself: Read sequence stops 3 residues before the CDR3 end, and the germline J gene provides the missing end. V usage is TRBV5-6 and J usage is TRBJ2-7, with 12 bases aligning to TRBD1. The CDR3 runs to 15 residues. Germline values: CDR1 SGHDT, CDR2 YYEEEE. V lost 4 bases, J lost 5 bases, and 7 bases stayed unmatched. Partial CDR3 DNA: TGTGCCAGCAGCCGCTCCGGGACAGGGGGCAACGAG. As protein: CASSRSGTGGNE. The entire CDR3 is CASSRSGTGGNEQYF.

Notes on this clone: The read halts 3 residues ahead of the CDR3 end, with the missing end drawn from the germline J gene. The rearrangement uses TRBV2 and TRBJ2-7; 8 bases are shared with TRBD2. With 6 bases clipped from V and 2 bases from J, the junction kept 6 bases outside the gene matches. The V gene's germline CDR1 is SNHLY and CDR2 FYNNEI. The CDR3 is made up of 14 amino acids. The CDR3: CASRVAGFTYEQYF. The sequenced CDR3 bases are TGTGCCAGCAGGGTAGCGGGGTTCACCTACGAG.

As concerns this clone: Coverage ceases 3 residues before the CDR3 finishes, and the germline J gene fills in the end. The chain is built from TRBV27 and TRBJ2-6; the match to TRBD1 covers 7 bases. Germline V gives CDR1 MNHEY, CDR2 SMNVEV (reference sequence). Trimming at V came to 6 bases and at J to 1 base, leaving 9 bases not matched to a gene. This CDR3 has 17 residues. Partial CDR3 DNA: TGTGCCAGCAGCACACCTTACAGGGGATCTGGGGCCAACGTC. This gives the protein CASSTPYRGSGANV. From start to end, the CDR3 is CASSTPYRGSGANVLTF.

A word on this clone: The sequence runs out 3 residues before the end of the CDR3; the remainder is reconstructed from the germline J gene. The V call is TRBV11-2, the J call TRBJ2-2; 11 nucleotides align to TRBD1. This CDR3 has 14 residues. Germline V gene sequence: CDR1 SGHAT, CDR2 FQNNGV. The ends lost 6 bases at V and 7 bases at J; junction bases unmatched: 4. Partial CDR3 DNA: TGTGCCAGCAGGGGGACAGGGGGGCACGGGGAG. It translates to CASRGTGGHGE. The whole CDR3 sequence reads CASRGTGGHGELFF.

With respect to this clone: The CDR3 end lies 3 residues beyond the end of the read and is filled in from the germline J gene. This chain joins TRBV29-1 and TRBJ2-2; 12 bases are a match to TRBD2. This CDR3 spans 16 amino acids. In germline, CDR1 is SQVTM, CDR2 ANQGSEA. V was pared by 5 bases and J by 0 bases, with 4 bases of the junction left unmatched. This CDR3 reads CSVTGLAGTNTGELFF. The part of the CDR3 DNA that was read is TGCAGCGTTACGGGACTAGCGGGCACGAACACCGGGGAG.

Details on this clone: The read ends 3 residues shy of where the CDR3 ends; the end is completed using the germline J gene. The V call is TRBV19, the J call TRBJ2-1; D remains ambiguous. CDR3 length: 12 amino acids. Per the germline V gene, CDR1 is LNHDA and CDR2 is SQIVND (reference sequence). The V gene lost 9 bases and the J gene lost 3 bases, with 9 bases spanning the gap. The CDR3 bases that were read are TGTGCCAGCTCCCCGGTCTACAATGAG. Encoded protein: CASSPVYNE. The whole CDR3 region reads CASSPVYNEQFF.

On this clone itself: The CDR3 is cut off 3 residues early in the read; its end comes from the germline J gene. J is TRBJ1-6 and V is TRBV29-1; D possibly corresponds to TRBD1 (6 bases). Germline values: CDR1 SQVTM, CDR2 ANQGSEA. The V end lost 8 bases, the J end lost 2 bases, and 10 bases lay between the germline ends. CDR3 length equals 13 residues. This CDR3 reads CSQGTTYNSPLHF. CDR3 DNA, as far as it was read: TGCAGCCAAGGGACAACCTATAATTCACCC.

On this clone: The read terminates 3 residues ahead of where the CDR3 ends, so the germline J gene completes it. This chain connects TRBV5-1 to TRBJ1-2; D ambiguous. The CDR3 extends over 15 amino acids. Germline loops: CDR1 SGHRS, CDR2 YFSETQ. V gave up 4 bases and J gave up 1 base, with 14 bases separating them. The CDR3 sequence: CASSQDGVGNYGYTF. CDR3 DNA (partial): TGCGCCAGCAGCCAGGACGGGGTGGGTAACTATGGC.

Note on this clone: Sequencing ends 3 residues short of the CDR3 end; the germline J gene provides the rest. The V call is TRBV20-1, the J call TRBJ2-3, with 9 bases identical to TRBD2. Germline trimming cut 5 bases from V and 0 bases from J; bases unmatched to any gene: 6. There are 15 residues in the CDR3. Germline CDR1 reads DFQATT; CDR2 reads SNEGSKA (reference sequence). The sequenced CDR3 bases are TGCAGTGCTTACCCTAGCGGGGTTAGCACAGATACG. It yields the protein CSAYPSGVSTDT. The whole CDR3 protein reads CSAYPSGVSTDTQYF.

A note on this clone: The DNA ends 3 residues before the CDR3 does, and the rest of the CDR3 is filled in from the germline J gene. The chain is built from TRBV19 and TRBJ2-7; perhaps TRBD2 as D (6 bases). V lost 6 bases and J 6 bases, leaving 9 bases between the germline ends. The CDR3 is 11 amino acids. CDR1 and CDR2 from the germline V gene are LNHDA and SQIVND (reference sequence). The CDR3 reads CASRVGGEQYF. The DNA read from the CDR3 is TGTGCCAGTAGGGTGGGGGGCGAG.

The CDR3 spells CASSLTGGWNQPQHF. The DNA read from the CDR3 is TGTGCCAGCAGCCTCACAGGGGGCTGGAATCAGCCC. The gene calls are TRBV5-6 and TRBJ1-5, with TRBD1 matching 9 bases. The DNA ends 3 residues before the CDR3 does, and the rest of the CDR3 is filled in from the germline J gene. The CDR3 extends over 15 amino acids. V was pared by 4 bases and J by 4 bases, with 6 bases of the junction left unmatched. Germline CDR1 reads SGHDT; CDR2 reads YYEEEE.

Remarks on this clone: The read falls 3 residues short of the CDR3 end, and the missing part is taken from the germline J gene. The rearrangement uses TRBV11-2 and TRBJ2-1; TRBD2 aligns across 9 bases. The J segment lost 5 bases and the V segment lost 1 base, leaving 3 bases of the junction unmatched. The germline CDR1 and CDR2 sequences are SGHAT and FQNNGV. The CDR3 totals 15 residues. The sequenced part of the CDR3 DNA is TGTGCCAGCAGCTTAGGAGCGGGGGGAGACAATGAG. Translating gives CASSLGAGGDNE. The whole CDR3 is CASSLGAGGDNEQFF.

Incomplete CDR3 DNA: TGCGCCAGCAGAAGAGGAGCTCAGACAGGGGTAGAGACC. Translating it yields CASRRGAQTGVET. The CDR3 as a whole reads CASRRGAQTGVETQYF. V and J are TRBV10-2 and TRBJ2-5; 8 bases match TRBD1. The read finishes 3 residues shy of the CDR3 end, and the germline J gene is used to complete it. The V gene end was trimmed by 6 bases and the J gene end by 4 bases; junction bases not matched to a gene: 13. The germline V gene has CDR1 WSHSY and CDR2 SAAADI. The CDR3 contains 16 residues.

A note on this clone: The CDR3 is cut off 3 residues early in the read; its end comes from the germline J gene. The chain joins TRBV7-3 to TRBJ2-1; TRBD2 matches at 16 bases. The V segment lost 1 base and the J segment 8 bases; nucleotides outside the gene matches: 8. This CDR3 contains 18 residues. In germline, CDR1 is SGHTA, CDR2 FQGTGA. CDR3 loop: CASSLMGLAGGVGDEQFF. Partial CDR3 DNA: TGTGCCAGCAGCTTAATGGGACTAGCGGGGGGGGTTGGAGATGAG.